The 26 T cell receptor beta chains given below trace back to one sample, sequenced in a study of blood T cell repertoires in COVID-19. Only in-frame clones appear in the TCRdb table, and some are missing; sequencing was by immunoSEQ multiplex PCR. The sample records 130,000 or so clones, approximately 81% being singletons. The sample was peripheral blood. Receptors were obtained from a man between 60 and 75 years old with acute or convalescent COVID-19.

The chain uses TRBV10-3 and TRBJ1-5; 7 bases map to TRBD1. The J segment lost 0 bases and the V segment lost 6 bases, leaving 2 bases of the junction unmatched. CDR3 length: 14 amino acids. The V gene's germline CDR1 is ENHRY and CDR2 SYGVKD. The CDR3 spells CAISRDSSNQPQHF. In DNA, the CDR3 is TGTGCCATCAGCCGGGACAGTAGCAATCAGCCCCAGCATTTT.

This clone appeared once. This sequence joins TRBV4-1 and TRBJ2-7; 8 bases agree with TRBD1. CDR3 length equals 16 residues. Germline CDR1 and CDR2: MGHRA and YSYEKL. The J segment lost 4 bases and the V segment lost 4 bases, leaving 12 bases of the junction unmatched. The CDR3 coding sequence is TGCGCCAGCAGCCCCCTGGACAGGGCGTTTGGGTACGAGCAGTACTTC. The encoded protein is CASSPLDRAFGYEQYF.

The chain uses TRBV30 and TRBJ1-1; TRBD1 might be the D (6 bases). Trimming removed 4 bases from V and 8 bases from J, with 11 bases in between. There are 11 residues in the CDR3. Germline V lookup: CDR1 GTSNPN, CDR2 SVGIG (reference sequence). CDR3 nucleotides: TGTGCCTGGAACGGGGGGCGGGAAGCTTTCTTT. The encoded protein is CAWNGGREAFF. Filled out from reference TRBV30 and TRBJ1-1, the complete variable domain reads SQTIHQWPATLVQPVGSPLSLECTVEGTSNPNLYWYRQAAGRGLQLLFYSVGIGQISSEVPQNLSASRPQDRQFILSSKKLLLSDSGFYLCAWNGGREAFFGQGTRLTVV.

V and J are TRBV5-6 and TRBJ2-1; TRBD2 matches at 11 bases. CDR1 SGHDT and CDR2 YYEEEE come from the germline V gene. The CDR3 runs to 16 residues. V lost 5 bases to trimming and J lost 5 bases; unmatched junction nucleotides: 9. In DNA form, the CDR3 reads TGTGCCAGCAGTCGAAAACCGGGACTAGCGGACAATGAGCAGTTCTTC. Translating gives CASSRKPGLADNEQFF. The full variable domain, its missing parts supplied by reference TRBV5-6 and TRBJ2-1, is DAGVTQSPTHLIKTRGQQVTLRCSPKSGHDTVSWYQQALGQGPQFIFQYYEEEERQRGNFPDRFSGHQFPNYSSELNVNALLLGDSALYLCASSRKPGLADNEQFFGPGTRLTVL.

The V call is TRBV6-5, the J call TRBJ1-5; D is uncertain. Germline V gene data show CDR1 as MNHEY and CDR2 as SVGAGI. The CDR3 consists of 13 residues. Between the trimmed V and J ends, which lost 2 bases and 6 bases, there was a span of 8 bases. CDR3 DNA: TGTGCCAGCAGTTACGAGAGCGGTCAGCCCCAGCATTTT. Amino acid sequence: CASSYESGQPQHF.

For the CDR3, the DNA is TGTGCCAGCAGTGCTCTCCGGGACTCCAGGGCGGATACGCAGTATTTT. Translated: CASSALRDSRADTQYF. The chain has TRBV6-2 or TRBV6-3 and TRBJ2-3; the D gene is possibly TRBD2 (6 bases). Trimming removed 5 bases from V and 6 bases from J, with 21 bases in between. This CDR3 comprises 16 residues. Per the germline V gene, CDR1 is MNHEY and CDR2 is SVGEGT.

This CDR3 reads CASSQPGTEAFF. CDR3 sequence (DNA): TGTGCCAGCAGCCAACCGGGAACTGAAGCTTTCTTT. The chain recombines TRBV3-1 (or the pseudogene TRBV3-2) with TRBJ1-1, with D unclear. The CDR3 extends over 12 amino acids. The germline V gene has CDR1 LGHDT and CDR2 YNNKEL (reference sequence). V was pared by 2 bases and J by 5 bases, with 6 bases between.

The chain links TRBV2 to TRBJ2-7; 7 bases are shared with TRBD1. Trimming at V came to 10 bases and at J to 3 bases, leaving 3 bases not matched to a gene. Per the germline V gene, CDR1 is SNHLY and CDR2 is FYNNEI. The CDR3 has 11 amino acids. This chain's CDR3 is CATGQFYEQYF. The CDR3, as DNA: TGTGCCACGGGACAGTTCTACGAGCAGTACTTC. Using reference TRBV2 and TRBJ2-7 for the parts outside the CDR3, the full variable domain is EPEVTQTPSHQVTQMGQEVILRCVPISNHLYFYWYRQILGQKVEFLVSFYNNEISEKSEIFDDQFSVERPDGSNFTLKIRSTKLEDSAMYFCATGQFYEQYFGPGTRLTVT.

V and J are TRBV18 and TRBJ1-6; D may be TRBD1 (5 bases). The CDR3 spans 15 residues. The V gene lost 4 bases and the J gene lost 4 bases, with 11 bases spanning the gap. Germline CDR1 is KGHSH and CDR2 is LQKENI. This CDR3 reads CASSQDSSYNSPLHF. The CDR3 nucleotides are TGTGCCAGCTCACAAGACAGCTCTTATAATTCACCCCTCCACTTT.

This chain connects TRBV19 to TRBJ2-5; TRBD1 aligns across 11 bases. The germline V gene encodes CDR1 LNHDA and CDR2 SQIVND (reference sequence). J was trimmed by 5 bases and V by 2 bases; bases with no gene match: 10. The CDR3 is 17 residues long. The CDR3 region has the DNA TGTGCCAGTAGTATAAGGACAGGGGGCCACCGCGGGGAGACCCAGTACTTC. The encoded protein is CASSIRTGGHRGETQYF.

The CDR3 reads CATSDTGQETQYF. As DNA, the CDR3 is TGTGCCACCAGTGATACGGGACAAGAGACCCAGTACTTC. The chain is built from TRBV24-1 and TRBJ2-5; D is perhaps TRBD2 (5 bases). The CDR3 totals 13 residues. Germline V lookup: CDR1 KGHDR, CDR2 SFDVKD. V was pared by 3 bases and J by 2 bases, with 6 bases between.

The rearrangement links TRBV27 to TRBJ1-1; the D is unclear. The germline CDR1 and CDR2 sequences are MNHEY and SMNVEV (reference sequence). There are 13 residues in the CDR3. V dropped 0 bases and J dropped 2 bases, with 4 bases sitting between them. The CDR3 sequence: CASSLSLNTEAFF. The DNA of the CDR3 is TGTGCCAGCAGTTTATCCCTCAACACTGAAGCTTTCTTT.

The chain uses TRBV4-3 and TRBJ2-7; 10 bases match TRBD1. The CDR3 consists of 17 residues. The V gene end was trimmed by 0 bases and the J gene end by 2 bases; junction bases not matched to a gene: 7. Germline V CDR1 and CDR2: LGHNA, YSLEER. The CDR3 spells CASSQDVTGTGAYEQYF. In DNA, the CDR3 is TGCGCCAGCAGCCAAGATGTTACCGGGACAGGGGCCTACGAGCAGTACTTC.

This rearrangement joins TRBV15 to TRBJ1-4, with 9 bases that match TRBD1. CDR3 size: 14 residues. Unmatched junction bases numbered 6, after V lost 5 bases and J lost 8 bases. Per the germline V gene, CDR1 is LNHNV and CDR2 is YYDKDF (reference sequence). CDR3 sequence: CATSGWDREEKLFF. CDR3 DNA sequence: TGTGCCACCAGCGGTTGGGACAGGGAGGAAAAACTGTTTTTT.

This clone was seen at least ten times. The chain uses TRBV19 and TRBJ1-3, with unresolved D. The V gene lost 2 bases and the J gene lost 0 bases, with 5 bases spanning the gap. Germline V gives CDR1 LNHDA, CDR2 SQIVND (reference sequence). The CDR3 length is 14 residues. CDR3: CASSISVSGNTIYF. CDR3 bases: TGTGCCAGTAGTATATCTGTCTCTGGAAACACCATATATTTT.

The rearrangement links TRBV9 to TRBJ1-1; D is possibly TRBD1 (5 bases). The V gene's germline CDR1 is SGDLS and CDR2 YYNGEE. This CDR3 comprises 13 residues. The ends were cut back, 0 bases at V and 6 bases at J, with 9 bases in the middle. CDR3 residues: CASSVAQGPEAFF. The CDR3 DNA sequence: TGTGCCAGCAGCGTAGCCCAGGGCCCTGAAGCTTTCTTT.

The chain couples TRBV28 to TRBJ2-6; D is ambiguous. This CDR3 contains 11 residues. Trimming removed 11 bases from V and 4 bases from J, with 6 bases in between. Germline V gene sequence: CDR1 MDHEN, CDR2 SYDVKM. CDR3 sequence: CAARGANVLTF. In DNA form, the CDR3 reads TGTGCCGCTAGAGGGGCCAACGTCCTGACTTTC. The whole variable domain, filled in from reference TRBV28 and TRBJ2-6, reads DVKVTQSSRYLVKRTGEKVFLECVQDMDHENMFWYRQDPGLGLRLIYFSYDVKMKEKGDIPEGYSVSREKKERFSLILESASTNQTSMYLCAARGANVLTFGAGSRLTVL.

J is TRBJ1-4 and V is TRBV6-5; weak D call: TRBD1 (5 bases). Deletions cut 8 bases from V and 3 bases from J, with 7 bases between. Germline V gene data show CDR1 as MNHEY and CDR2 as SVGAGI. This CDR3 region has 12 residues. The CDR3 nucleotides are TGTGCCAGCGGGGCTGCTAATGAAAAACTGTTTTTT. This codes for CASGAANEKLFF.

The chain joins TRBV4-2 to TRBJ2-3, with TRBD2 identical over 11 bases. CDR3 length equals 16 residues. The ends lost 1 base at V and 4 bases at J; junction bases unmatched: 4. Looked up from germline, CDR1 is LGHNA and CDR2 is YNFKEQ. CDR3 sequence: CASSQGGTSGSDTQYF. The CDR3 DNA reads TGTGCCAGCAGCCAAGGAGGGACTAGCGGATCAGATACGCAGTATTTT.

This clone was observed a handful of times. The V call is TRBV9, the J call TRBJ1-1; 7 bases are a match to TRBD1. The germline gives CDR1 SGDLS, CDR2 YYNGEE. Losses at the gene ends were 3 bases for V and 4 bases for J; bases not matched to a gene: 3. The CDR3 is 13 amino acids. DNA of the CDR3: TGTGCCAGCAGCGGAACAGGGGTCACTGAAGCTTTCTTT. Translation gives CASSGTGVTEAFF.

On this clone: The junction departs from germline at one end; a sequencing error may be responsible. The V gene is TRBV28, the J gene TRBJ1-1; D perhaps matches TRBD1 (5 bases). The CDR3 consists of 15 residues. CDR1 and CDR2 from the germline V gene are MDHEN and SYDVKM. CDR3 sequence reads: CASSLWGGSNTKAFF. DNA of the CDR3: TGTGCCAGCAGTTTATGGGGGGGTTCGAACACTAAAGCTTTCTTT.

The J gene is TRBJ2-7, the V gene TRBV4-2; TRBD2 matches at 10 bases. This CDR3 spans 15 amino acids. In germline, CDR1 is LGHNA, CDR2 YNFKEQ. V trimming: 3 bases; J trimming: 2 bases; junction bases outside the gene matches: 4. The DNA of the CDR3 is TGTGCCAGCAGCCAGAGCGGGAGGGGGACCTACGAGCAGTACTTC. Residues: CASSQSGRGTYEQYF.

This chain connects TRBV7-3 to TRBJ1-2; TRBD1 agrees at 7 bases. J lost 0 bases, V lost 5 bases, and 3 bases had no gene match. This CDR3 region has 14 residues. Germline CDR1 and CDR2: SGHTA and FQGTGA. CDR3 amino acids: CASSPGTANYGYTF. Here the CDR3 DNA reads TGTGCCAGCAGCCCCGGGACAGCTAACTATGGCTACACCTTC.

The rearrangement links TRBV5-4 to TRBJ2-7, with D possibly TRBD1 on 6 matching bases. Germline assignment: CDR1 SGHNT and CDR2 YYREEE (reference sequence). Between the trimmed V and J ends, which lost 4 bases and 5 bases, there was a span of 10 bases. This CDR3 has 12 amino acids. CDR3 nucleotides: TGTGCCAGCAGCGCAACAGGGAACGAGCAGTACTTC. Translation gives CASSATGNEQYF.

In this sample, this clone turned up once. The chain carries TRBV18 and TRBJ2-7; 9 bases are shared with TRBD1. Germline assignment: CDR1 KGHSH and CDR2 LQKENI. The V and J ends lost 6 bases and 2 bases, in that order; junction bases with no gene match: 14. The CDR3 has 17 residues. For the CDR3, the DNA is TGTGCCAGCTCTCTGTTTGGATCCGGGACAGGGACCTACGAGCAGTACTTC. Translated: CASSLFGSGTGTYEQYF.

V usage is TRBV5-1 and J usage is TRBJ2-5; tentative D call: TRBD2 (6 bases). Looked up from germline, CDR1 is SGHRS and CDR2 is YFSETQ. V was clipped by 4 bases and J by 4 bases, with 20 bases between them. The CDR3 length is 16 residues. The CDR3 nucleotides are TGCGCCAGCAGCGCGACCCCCACGGGGGTAGGAGAGACCCAGTACTTC. It is translated as CASSATPTGVGETQYF.